These 24 T cell receptor beta chains originate from one sample sequenced in a study of OX40 agonist ivuxolimab in advanced cancers. The protocol was immunoSEQ multiplex PCR, while the TCRdb copy is restricted to in-frame clones and leaves out a portion. The profile covers around 95,000 clones, with about 91% appearing a single time and approximately 0.54% taken by the ten largest. The sample in question was CD4+ or CD8+ T cells sorted from blood, obtained in a trial of the OX40 agonist ivuxolimab. The receptors were gathered from an adult with an advanced solid tumor such as melanoma, head and neck, liver or kidney cancer.

This clone is medium-sized (0.01 to 0.1%) within its sample. This chain connects TRBV4-1 to TRBJ2-7; D perhaps matches TRBD1 (5 bases). CDR3 length: 16 amino acids. V was trimmed by 1 base and J by 3 bases, leaving 16 bases between them. CDR1 is MGHRA and CDR2 is YSYEKL in the germline V gene. DNA for the CDR3: TGCGCCAGCAGCCAAGCCGACAGCCATGGCCTCTACGAGCAGTACTTC. Translated, it gives CASSQADSHGLYEQYF.

The chain recombines TRBV6-5 with TRBJ1-1; possible D gene TRBD1, 6 bases. The germline V gene has CDR1 MNHEY and CDR2 SVGAGI. The germline V and J ends were trimmed by 0 bases and 2 bases, with 10 bases remaining between them. CDR3 length: 15 amino acids. The CDR3 sequence is CASSYSWTVNTEAFF. The CDR3 DNA reads as TGTGCCAGCAGTTACTCATGGACAGTTAACACTGAAGCTTTCTTT.

The CDR3 region has the DNA TGTGCCAGTAGTGGGACAGGGAAGACCCAGTACTTC. Amino acids: CASSGTGKTQYF. The V and J genes are TRBV19 and TRBJ2-5, with 9 bases lining up with TRBD1. The CDR3 covers 12 residues. The ends lost 5 bases at V and 6 bases at J; junction bases unmatched: 1. Germline V lookup: CDR1 LNHDA, CDR2 SQIVND (reference sequence).

The V and J genes are TRBV29-1 and TRBJ1-3, with 9 bases aligning to TRBD1. There are 13 residues in the CDR3. V was pared by 4 bases and J by 4 bases, with 2 bases of the junction left unmatched. Germline values: CDR1 SQVTM, CDR2 ANQGSEA. CDR3 protein: CSVGGTGGNTIYF. As DNA, the CDR3 is TGCAGCGTTGGTGGGACAGGGGGAAACACCATATATTTT.

This chain joins TRBV12-5 and TRBJ2-7; TRBD1 matches at 10 bases. The J segment lost 4 bases and the V segment lost 1 base, leaving 4 bases of the junction unmatched. Germline V gives CDR1 LGHNT, CDR2 FRNRAP. This CDR3 has 15 amino acids. The CDR3 DNA reads TGTGCTAGTGGTTTGGCGACAGGGGGCGGGTACGAGCAGTACTTC. It encodes CASGLATGGGYEQYF.

The V gene is TRBV7-2, the J gene TRBJ2-7; 10 nucleotides line up with TRBD2. Germline CDR1 is SGHTA and CDR2 is FQGNSA. J lost 1 base, V lost 3 bases, and 3 bases had no gene match. There are 15 residues in the CDR3. The CDR3 reads CASSLELAGSYEQYF. The CDR3 bases are TGTGCCAGCAGCTTGGAACTAGCGGGATCCTACGAGCAGTACTTC.

The chain employs TRBV5-1 and TRBJ2-1; a weak D match, TRBD1 (6 bases). Looked up from germline, CDR1 is SGHRS and CDR2 is YFSETQ. The CDR3 has 15 amino acids. V lost 4 bases to trimming and J lost 3 bases, with 14 bases between them. CDR3 sequence reads: CASSPGQQLYNEQFF. CDR3 DNA sequence: TGCGCCAGCAGCCCCGGACAGCAACTCTACAATGAGCAGTTCTTC.

J is TRBJ1-5 and V is TRBV7-2; 7 nucleotides agree with TRBD1. The CDR3 runs 13 residues. The germline CDR1 and CDR2 sequences are SGHTA and FQGNSA. Germline trimming cut 3 bases from V and 11 bases from J; bases unmatched to any gene: 7. The CDR3 DNA reads TGTGCCAGCAGCTTGAACAGGGGAGAGGCCCAGCATTTT. Residues: CASSLNRGEAQHF. Complete variable domain (other parts from reference TRBV7-2 and TRBJ1-5): GAGVSQSPSNKVTEKGKDVELRCDPISGHTALYWYRQSLGQGLEFLIYFQGNSAPDKSGLPSDRFSAERTGGSVSTLTIQRTQQEDSAVYLCASSLNRGEAQHFGDGTRLSIL.

The J gene is TRBJ2-1, the V gene TRBV6-5; 8 nucleotides align to TRBD1. The CDR3 is 15 amino acids. With 6 bases clipped from V and 10 bases from J, the junction kept 14 bases outside the gene matches. Germline V gives CDR1 MNHEY, CDR2 SVGAGI. CDR3 DNA sequence: TGTGCCAGCAGGCCAGGGACAGGAAGGTATATGGAGCAGTTCTTC. As protein: CASRPGTGRYMEQFF.

V usage is TRBV5-1 and J usage is TRBJ2-7; the match to TRBD1 covers 10 bases. Losses at the gene ends were 3 bases for V and 2 bases for J; bases not matched to a gene: 2. CDR3 length: 14 amino acids. CDR1 is SGHRS and CDR2 is YFSETQ in the germline V gene. CDR3 in amino acids: CASSWGQGTYEQYF. In nucleotides, the CDR3 is TGCGCCAGCAGCTGGGGACAGGGGACCTACGAGCAGTACTTC.

V usage is TRBV20-1 and J usage is TRBJ2-3; D uncertain. This CDR3 has 11 amino acids. V dropped 5 bases and J dropped 6 bases, with 9 bases sitting between them. Germline values: CDR1 DFQATT, CDR2 SNEGSKA (reference sequence). CDR3 amino acids: CSAPRWDTQYF. DNA for the CDR3: TGCAGTGCTCCGCGGTGGGATACGCAGTATTTT.

To note about this clone: This sample includes further DNA sequences coding for the same CDR3. The V and J genes are TRBV4-1 and TRBJ2-3, with D possibly TRBD2 on 6 matching bases. CDR1 is MGHRA, CDR2 YSYEKL, per germline. Trimming removed 1 base at V and 1 base at J, with 12 bases between. There are 16 residues in the CDR3. For the CDR3, the DNA is TGCGCCAGCAGCCAAGGTCCGGGAGTCGGCACAGATACGCAGTATTTT. Residues: CASSQGPGVGTDTQYF.

This chain connects TRBV14 to TRBJ2-1; D gene ambiguous. This CDR3 region has 15 residues. Germline-derived CDR1 and CDR2 are SGHDN and FVKESK. V lost 4 bases, J lost 0 bases, and 10 bases lay in between. In nucleotides, the CDR3 is TGTGCCAGCAGCCCCCTCGATAGCTCCTACAATGAGCAGTTCTTC. It yields the protein CASSPLDSSYNEQFF.

This clone has more than one count but fewer than ten. This chain uses TRBV30 with TRBJ1-2; 7 bases are shared with TRBD1. J gave up 6 bases and V 5 bases, and 9 bases lay outside the gene matches. Germline V gene lookup returns CDR1 GTSNPN and CDR2 SVGIG (reference sequence). The CDR3 is made up of 13 amino acids. The CDR3 is CAWALQGWNGYTF. The CDR3 region has the DNA TGTGCCTGGGCCCTACAGGGGTGGAATGGCTACACCTTC.

This clone was counted once. The chain links TRBV6-5 to TRBJ2-3; D gene ambiguous. The germline V gene encodes CDR1 MNHEY and CDR2 SVGAGI. Trimming left V 2 bases short and J 2 bases short, with 5 bases between. The CDR3 has 13 amino acids. In DNA, the CDR3 is TGTGCCAGCAGTTACACTCTCACAGATACGCAGTATTTT. This sequence encodes CASSYTLTDTQYF.

The gene calls are TRBV2 and TRBJ1-1; D is perhaps TRBD1 (5 bases). V lost 5 bases and J lost 3, with 16 bases in between. Per germline, CDR1 SNHLY and CDR2 FYNNEI. The CDR3 is 15 residues long. CDR3 loop: CASSFPRGGDTEAFF. CDR3 DNA sequence: TGTGCCAGCAGTTTTCCTCGGGGAGGGGACACTGAAGCTTTCTTT.

V usage is TRBV9 and J usage is TRBJ2-2, with D maybe TRBD2 (5 bases). The CDR3 length is 19 residues. In germline, CDR1 is SGDLS, CDR2 YYNGEE. V was trimmed by 0 bases and J by 4 bases, leaving 22 bases between them. CDR3 region: CASSVAVWTGRGGTGELFF. CDR3 in DNA: TGTGCCAGCAGCGTAGCAGTATGGACGGGAAGAGGTGGCACCGGGGAGCTGTTTTTT.

The chain has TRBV28 and TRBJ2-7; 9 positions agree with TRBD1. CDR1 is MDHEN and CDR2 is SYDVKM in the germline V gene. V gave up 7 bases and J gave up 5 bases; unmatched junction bases: 9. This CDR3 region has 14 residues. This CDR3 is CASNLQGAFDEQYF. The CDR3 nucleotides are TGTGCCAGCAACTTACAGGGGGCTTTCGACGAGCAGTACTTC. Variable domain in full (rest from reference TRBV28 and TRBJ2-7): DVKVTQSSRYLVKRTGEKVFLECVQDMDHENMFWYRQDPGLGLRLIYFSYDVKMKEKGDIPEGYSVSREKKERFSLILESASTNQTSMYLCASNLQGAFDEQYFGPGTRLTVT.

This sequence joins TRBV28 and TRBJ2-1; D possibly corresponds to TRBD2 (6 bases). This CDR3 spans 16 amino acids. The germline V gene has CDR1 MDHEN and CDR2 SYDVKM. Trimming took off 4 bases at V and 0 bases at J, with 13 bases between the two ends. The CDR3 reads CASSYTSTSSYNEQFF. The DNA for the CDR3 is TGTGCCAGCAGTTACACTAGCACGAGCTCCTACAATGAGCAGTTCTTC.

The CDR3 sequence is CASSPAAQPGLAGAGSYNEQFF. The CDR3 bases are TGTGCCAGCAGCCCAGCGGCGCAGCCGGGACTAGCGGGAGCAGGGTCCTACAATGAGCAGTTCTTC. The J gene is TRBJ2-1, the V gene TRBV9; 14 positions match TRBD2. The CDR3 is made up of 22 amino acids. V trimming: 4 bases; J trimming: 1 base; junction bases outside the gene matches: 19. CDR1 and CDR2 from the germline V gene are SGDLS and YYNGEE.

This clone was observed a few times. The genes are TRBV2 and TRBJ1-5; D is unresolved. Deletions cut 3 bases from V and 7 bases from J, with 4 bases between. The V gene's germline CDR1 is SNHLY and CDR2 FYNNEI. This CDR3 region has 11 residues. CDR3 sequence: CASSDGQPQHF. Written as DNA, the CDR3 is TGTGCCAGCAGTGACGGACAGCCCCAGCATTTT.

The DNA of the CDR3 is TGTGCCAGTAGTACAATGTTAGACAGTATCTACGAGCAGTACTTC. Protein sequence: CASSTMLDSIYEQYF. This chain links TRBV19 with TRBJ2-7; a weak D match, TRBD1 (5 bases). The V gene lost 4 bases and the J gene lost 3 bases, with 16 bases spanning the gap. The germline V gene encodes CDR1 LNHDA and CDR2 SQIVND (reference sequence). The CDR3 runs 15 residues.

The V call is TRBV5-5, the J call TRBJ2-2; no clear D gene. From germline, CDR1 is SGHKS and CDR2 YYEKEE (reference sequence). CDR3 length equals 13 residues. With 0 bases removed from V and 4 bases from J, the gap between germline ends came to 4 bases. CDR3 region: CASSLVPTGELFF. Written as DNA, the CDR3 is TGTGCCAGCAGCTTGGTACCCACCGGGGAGCTGTTTTTT.

The chain combines TRBV6-5 with TRBJ2-5; no reliable D call. Germline CDR1 is MNHEY and CDR2 is SVGAGI. The germline V and J ends were trimmed by 5 bases and 1 base, with 8 bases remaining between them. The CDR3 contains 13 residues. This CDR3 is CASSPRPQETQYF. Written as DNA, the CDR3 is TGTGCCAGCAGTCCCCGGCCCCAAGAGACCCAGTACTTC.